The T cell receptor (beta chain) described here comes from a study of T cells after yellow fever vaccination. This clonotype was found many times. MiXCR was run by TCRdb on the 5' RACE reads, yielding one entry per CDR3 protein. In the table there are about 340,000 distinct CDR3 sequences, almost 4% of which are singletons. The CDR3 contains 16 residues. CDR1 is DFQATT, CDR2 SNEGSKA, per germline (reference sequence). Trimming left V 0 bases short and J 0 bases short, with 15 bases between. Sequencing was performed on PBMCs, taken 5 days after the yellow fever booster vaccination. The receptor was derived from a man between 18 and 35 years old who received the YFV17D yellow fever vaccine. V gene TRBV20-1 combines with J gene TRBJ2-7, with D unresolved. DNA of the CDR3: TGCAGTGCTAGAGATAGGGTTCAGGACCCCTCCTACGAGCAGTACGTC. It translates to CSARDRVQDPSYEQYV.